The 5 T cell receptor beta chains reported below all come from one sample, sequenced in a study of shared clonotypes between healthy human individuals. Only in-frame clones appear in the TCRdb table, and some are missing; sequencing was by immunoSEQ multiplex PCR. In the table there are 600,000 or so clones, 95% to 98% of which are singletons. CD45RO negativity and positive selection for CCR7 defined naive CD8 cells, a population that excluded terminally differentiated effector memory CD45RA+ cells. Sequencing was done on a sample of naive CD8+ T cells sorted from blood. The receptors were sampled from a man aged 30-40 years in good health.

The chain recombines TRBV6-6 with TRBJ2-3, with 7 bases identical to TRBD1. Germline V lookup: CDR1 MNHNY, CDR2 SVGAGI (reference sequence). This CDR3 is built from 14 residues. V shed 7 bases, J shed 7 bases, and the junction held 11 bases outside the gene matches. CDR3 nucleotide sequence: TGTGCCAGCACTAACAGGGGCATTATTAATACGCAGTATTTT. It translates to CASTNRGIINTQYF.

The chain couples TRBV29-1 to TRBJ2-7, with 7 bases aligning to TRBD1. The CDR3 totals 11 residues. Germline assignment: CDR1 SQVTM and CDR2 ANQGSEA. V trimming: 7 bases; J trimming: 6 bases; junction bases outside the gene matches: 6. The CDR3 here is CSAQGDGEQYF. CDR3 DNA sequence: TGCAGCGCCCAGGGGGATGGCGAGCAGTACTTC.

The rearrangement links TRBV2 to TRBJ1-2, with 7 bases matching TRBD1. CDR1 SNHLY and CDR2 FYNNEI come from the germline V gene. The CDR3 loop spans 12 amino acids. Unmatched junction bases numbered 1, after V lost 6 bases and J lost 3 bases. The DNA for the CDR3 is TGTGCCAGCAGGGGACAGTACTATGGCTACACCTTC. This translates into CASRGQYYGYTF. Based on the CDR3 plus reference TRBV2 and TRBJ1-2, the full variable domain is EPEVTQTPSHQVTQMGQEVILRCVPISNHLYFYWYRQILGQKVEFLVSFYNNEISEKSEIFDDQFSVERPDGSNFTLKIRSTKLEDSAMYFCASRGQYYGYTFGSGTRLTVV.

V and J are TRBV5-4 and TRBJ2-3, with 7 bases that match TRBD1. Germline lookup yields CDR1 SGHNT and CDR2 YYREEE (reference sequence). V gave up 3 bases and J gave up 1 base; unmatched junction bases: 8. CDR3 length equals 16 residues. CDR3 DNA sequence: TGTGCCAGCAGCTCAAACAGGGGATTGCGCACAGATACGCAGTATTTT. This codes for CASSSNRGLRTDTQYF.

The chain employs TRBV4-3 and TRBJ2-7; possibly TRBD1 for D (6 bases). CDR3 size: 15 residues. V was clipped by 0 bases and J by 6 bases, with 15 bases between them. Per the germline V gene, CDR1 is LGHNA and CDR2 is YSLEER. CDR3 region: CASSQEPREQGEQYF. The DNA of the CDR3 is TGCGCCAGCAGCCAAGAACCCAGAGAACAGGGCGAGCAGTACTTC.